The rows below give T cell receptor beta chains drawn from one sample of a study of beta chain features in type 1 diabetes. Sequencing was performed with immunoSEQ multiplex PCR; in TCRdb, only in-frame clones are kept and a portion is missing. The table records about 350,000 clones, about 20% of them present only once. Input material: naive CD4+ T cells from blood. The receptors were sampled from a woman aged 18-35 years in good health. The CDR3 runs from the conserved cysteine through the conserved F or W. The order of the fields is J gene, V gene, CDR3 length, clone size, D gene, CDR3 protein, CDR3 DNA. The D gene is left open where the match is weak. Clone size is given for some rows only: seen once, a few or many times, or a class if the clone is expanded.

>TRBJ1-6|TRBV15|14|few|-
CATSRQGYNSPLHF
TGTGCCACCAGCAGACAGGGTTATAATTCACCCCTCCACTTT
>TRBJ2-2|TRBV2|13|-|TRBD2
CASRAGDTGELFF
TGTGCCAGCAGGGCGGGAGACACCGGGGAGCTGTTTTTT
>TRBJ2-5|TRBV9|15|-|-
CASSVAPLREETQYF
TGTGCCAGCAGCGTAGCCCCTTTGCGGGAAGAGACCCAGTACTTC
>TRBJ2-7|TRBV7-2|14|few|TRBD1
CASSAYRGTYEQYF
TGTGCCAGCAGCGCCTACAGGGGAACCTACGAGCAGTACTTC
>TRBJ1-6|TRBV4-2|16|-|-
CASSQKAGGMDSPLHF
TGTGCCAGCAGCCAAAAGGCCGGGGGTATGGATTCACCCCTCCACTTT
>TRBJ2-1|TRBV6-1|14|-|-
CASSPDHGALREFF
TGTGCCAGCAGTCCCGATCATGGGGCCCTCAGGGAGTTCTTC
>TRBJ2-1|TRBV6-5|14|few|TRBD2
CASSRLASYNEQFF
TGTGCCAGCAGTCGACTAGCCTCCTACAATGAGCAGTTCTTC
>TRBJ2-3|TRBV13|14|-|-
CASSGTLGTDTQYF
TGTGCCAGCTCCGGGACTTTAGGCACAGATACGCAGTATTTT
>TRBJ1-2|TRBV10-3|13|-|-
CAISGQGSYGYTF
TGTGCCATCAGTGGGCAGGGGAGCTATGGCTACACCTTC
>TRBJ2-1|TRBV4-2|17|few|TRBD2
CASTVRGASGGRDEQFF
TGTGCCAGCACCGTAAGAGGGGCTAGCGGGGGTAGGGATGAGCAGTTCTTC
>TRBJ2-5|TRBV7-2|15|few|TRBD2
CASSLQTSGRETQYF
TGTGCCAGCAGCCTCCAGACTAGCGGGAGGGAGACCCAGTACTTC
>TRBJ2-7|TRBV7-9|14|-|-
CASSLLGQHYEQYF
TGTGCCAGCAGCTTATTAGGACAGCACTACGAGCAGTACTTC
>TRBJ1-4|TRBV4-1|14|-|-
CASRLQGWSEKLFF
TGCGCCAGCAGGTTACAGGGATGGAGTGAAAAACTGTTTTTT
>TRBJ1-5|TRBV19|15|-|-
CASSTGEGYNQPQHF
TGTGCCAGTAGTACAGGGGAGGGGTACAATCAGCCCCAGCATTTT
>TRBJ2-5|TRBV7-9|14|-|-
CASSLPLALETQYF
TGTGCCAGCAGCCTTCCTCTAGCGTTGGAGACCCAGTACTTC
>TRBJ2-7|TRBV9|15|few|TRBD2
CASSVGTSGTYEQYF
TGTGCCAGCAGCGTCGGGACTAGCGGGACCTACGAGCAGTACTTC
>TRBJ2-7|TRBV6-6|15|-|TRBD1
CASTDMGTGLYEQYF
TGTGCCAGCACCGATATGGGGACAGGACTCTACGAGCAGTACTTC
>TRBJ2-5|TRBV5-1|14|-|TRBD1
CASSTGQGAQEQYF
TGCGCCAGCAGCACCGGACAGGGGGCTCAAGAGCAGTACTTC
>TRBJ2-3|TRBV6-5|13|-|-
CASRTPSTDTQYF
TGTGCCAGCAGGACTCCCTCCACAGATACGCAGTATTTT
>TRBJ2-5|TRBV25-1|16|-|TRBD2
CASRGWTSGGQETQYF
TGTGCCAGCAGGGGGTGGACTAGCGGAGGCCAAGAGACCCAGTACTTC
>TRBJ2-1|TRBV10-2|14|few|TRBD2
CATLAGTSYNEQFF
TGCGCCACCCTAGCGGGTACCTCCTACAATGAGCAGTTCTTC
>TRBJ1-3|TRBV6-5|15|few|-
CASSREGSRGNTIYF
TGTGCCAGCAGTCGCGAAGGGAGCAGAGGAAACACCATATATTTT
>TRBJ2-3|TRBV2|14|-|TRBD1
CASRGTANTDTQYF
TGTGCCAGCAGGGGGACAGCAAACACAGATACGCAGTATTTT
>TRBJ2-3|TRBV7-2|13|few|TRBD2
CASLVAGGDTQYF
TGTGCCAGCCTAGTAGCGGGGGGAGATACGCAGTATTTT
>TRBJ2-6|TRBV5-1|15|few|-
CASAREGANANVLTF
TGCGCCAGCGCCCGGGAGGGGGCGAATGCCAACGTCCTGACTTTC
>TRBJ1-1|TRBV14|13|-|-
CASSPQGGTEAFF
TGTGCCAGCAGCCCTCAGGGTGGCACTGAAGCTTTCTTT
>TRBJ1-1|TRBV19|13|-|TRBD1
CASMGTGRTEAFF
TGTGCCAGTATGGGGACAGGGAGAACTGAAGCTTTCTTT
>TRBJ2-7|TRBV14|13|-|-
CASNKGLSYEQYF
TGTGCCAGCAATAAGGGACTCTCCTACGAGCAGTACTTC
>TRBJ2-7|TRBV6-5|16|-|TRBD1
CASSYSWTGGIHEQYF
TGTGCCAGCAGTTATAGCTGGACAGGGGGTATACACGAGCAGTACTTC
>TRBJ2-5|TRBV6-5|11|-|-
CASIGAETQYF
TGTGCCAGCATAGGGGCGGAGACCCAGTACTTC
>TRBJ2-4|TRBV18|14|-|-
CASSAPGTKNIQYF
TGTGCCAGCTCAGCCCCAGGGACCAAAAACATTCAGTACTTC
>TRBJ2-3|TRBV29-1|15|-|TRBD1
CSVEEHGQGPDTQYF
TGCAGCGTTGAAGAGCACGGACAGGGGCCAGATACGCAGTATTTT
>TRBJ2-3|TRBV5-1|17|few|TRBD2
CASSSGTSGRATDTQYF
TGCGCCAGCAGCTCCGGGACTAGCGGGAGAGCGACAGATACGCAGTATTTT
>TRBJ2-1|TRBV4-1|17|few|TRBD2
CASSRGTSGTSYNEQFF
TGCGCCAGCAGCCGCGGGACTAGCGGGACTTCCTACAATGAGCAGTTCTTC
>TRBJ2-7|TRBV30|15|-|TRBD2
CAWRSGGAGGYEQYF
TGTGCCTGGAGAAGTGGTGGCGCGGGAGGGTACGAGCAGTACTTC
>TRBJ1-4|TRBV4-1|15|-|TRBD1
CASSQEDRVNEKLFF
TGCGCCAGCAGCCAAGAGGACAGGGTTAATGAAAAACTGTTTTTT
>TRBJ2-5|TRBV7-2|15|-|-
CASSLTLSPQETQYF
TGTGCCAGCAGCCTCACCCTAAGCCCCCAAGAGACCCAGTACTTC
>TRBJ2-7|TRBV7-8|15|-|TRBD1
CASSQRTGKGYEQYF
TGTGCCAGCAGCCAAAGGACAGGGAAGGGCTACGAGCAGTACTTC
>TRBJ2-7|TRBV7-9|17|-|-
CASGLRGTIPTSVKQYF
TGTGCCAGCGGCCTTCGGGGGACGATTCCTACGAGCGTCAAGCAGTACTTC
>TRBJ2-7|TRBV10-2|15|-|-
CASSEWLQDSYEQYF
TGCGCCAGCAGTGAGTGGCTCCAAGACTCCTACGAGCAGTACTTC
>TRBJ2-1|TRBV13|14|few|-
CASSFKLESNEQFF
TGTGCCAGCAGTTTCAAACTTGAGAGCAATGAGCAGTTCTTC
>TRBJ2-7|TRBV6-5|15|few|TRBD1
CASSLSGTGSYEQYF
TGTGCCAGCAGTCTATCCGGGACAGGTTCCTACGAGCAGTACTTC
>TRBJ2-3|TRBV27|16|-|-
CASSFSTLPSTDTQYF
TGTGCCAGCAGTTTTAGCACCCTTCCTAGCACAGATACGCAGTATTTT
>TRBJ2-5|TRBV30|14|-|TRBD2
CAWSKLAGGETQYF
TGTGCCTGGAGTAAGCTAGCGGGAGGAGAGACCCAGTACTTC
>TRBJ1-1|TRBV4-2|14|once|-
CASSQDSENTEAFF
TGTGCCAGCAGCCAAGATTCAGAGAACACTGAAGCTTTCTTT
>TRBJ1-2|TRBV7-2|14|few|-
CASSYRRLNYGYTF
TGTGCCAGCAGCTACAGGAGACTGAACTATGGCTACACCTTC
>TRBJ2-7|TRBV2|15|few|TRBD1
CASSESTGGGYEQYF
TGTGCCAGCAGTGAATCGACAGGGGGGGGATACGAGCAGTACTTC
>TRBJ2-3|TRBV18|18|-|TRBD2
CASSPLAGGAMGTDTQYF
TGTGCCAGCTCACCACTTGCCGGGGGGGCCATGGGCACAGATACGCAGTATTTT
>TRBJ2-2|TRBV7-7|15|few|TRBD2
CASSRGGPGTGELFF
TGTGCTAGCAGCCGGGGGGGCCCGGGGACCGGGGAGCTGTTTTTT
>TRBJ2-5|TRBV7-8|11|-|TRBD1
CASRQGKTQYF
TGTGCCAGCCGACAGGGGAAGACCCAGTACTTC
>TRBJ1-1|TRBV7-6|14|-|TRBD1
CASSLGQGSTEAFF
TGTGCCAGCAGCTTAGGACAGGGGAGTACTGAAGCTTTCTTT
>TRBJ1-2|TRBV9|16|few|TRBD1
CASSVVITGGIYGYTF
TGTGCCAGCAGCGTAGTGATCACAGGGGGCATCTATGGCTACACCTTC
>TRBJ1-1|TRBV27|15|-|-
CASSSTRGLGTEAFF
TGTGCCAGCAGTTCTACGCGGGGTCTGGGCACTGAAGCTTTCTTT
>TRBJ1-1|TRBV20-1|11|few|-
CSASLAAEAFF
TGCAGTGCTAGTCTGGCGGCTGAAGCTTTCTTT
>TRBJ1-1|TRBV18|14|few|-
CASSPGSGNTEAFF
TGTGCCAGCTCACCAGGGAGCGGGAACACTGAAGCTTTCTTT
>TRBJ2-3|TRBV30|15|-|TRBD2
CAWSPTSGTGDTQYF
TGTGCCTGGAGTCCGACTAGCGGGACTGGAGATACGCAGTATTTT
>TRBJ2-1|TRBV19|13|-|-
CASSTGTYNEQFF
TGTGCCAGTAGTACAGGTACCTACAATGAGCAGTTCTTC